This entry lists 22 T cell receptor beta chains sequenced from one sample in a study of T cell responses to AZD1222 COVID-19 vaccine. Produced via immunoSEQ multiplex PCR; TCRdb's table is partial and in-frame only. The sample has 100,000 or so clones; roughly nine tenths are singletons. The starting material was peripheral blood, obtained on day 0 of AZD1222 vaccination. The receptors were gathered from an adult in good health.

The CDR3 here is CAISESKVAGGNTEAFF. The DNA of the CDR3 is TGTGCCATCAGTGAGTCGAAGGTGGCGGGGGGGAACACTGAAGCTTTCTTT. This rearrangement joins TRBV10-3 to TRBJ1-1; D might be TRBD1 (5 bases). The germline V gene encodes CDR1 ENHRY and CDR2 SYGVKD. The CDR3 runs to 17 residues. Deletions cut 0 bases from V and 1 base from J, with 15 bases between.

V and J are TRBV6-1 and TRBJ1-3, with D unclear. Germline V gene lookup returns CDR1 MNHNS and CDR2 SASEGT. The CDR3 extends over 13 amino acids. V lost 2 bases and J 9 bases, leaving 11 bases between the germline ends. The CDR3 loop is CASSENPYSTIYF. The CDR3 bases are TGTGCCAGCAGTGAAAACCCTTATAGCACCATATATTTT.

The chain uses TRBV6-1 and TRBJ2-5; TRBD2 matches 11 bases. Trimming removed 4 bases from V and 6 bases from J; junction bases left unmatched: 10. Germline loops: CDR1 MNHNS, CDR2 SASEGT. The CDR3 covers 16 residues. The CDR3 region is CASSARASGGPKTQYF. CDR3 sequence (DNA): TGTGCCAGCAGTGCCCGGGCTAGCGGGGGGCCAAAGACCCAGTACTTC.

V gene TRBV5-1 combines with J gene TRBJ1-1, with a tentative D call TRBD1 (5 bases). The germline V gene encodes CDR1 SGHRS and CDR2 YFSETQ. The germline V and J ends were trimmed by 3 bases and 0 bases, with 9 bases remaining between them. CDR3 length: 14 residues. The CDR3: CASSSSGVNTEAFF. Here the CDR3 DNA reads TGCGCCAGCAGCTCATCGGGGGTGAACACTGAAGCTTTCTTT.

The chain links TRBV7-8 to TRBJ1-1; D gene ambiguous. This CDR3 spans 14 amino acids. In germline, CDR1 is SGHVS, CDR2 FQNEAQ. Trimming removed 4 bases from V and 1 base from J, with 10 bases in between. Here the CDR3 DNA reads TGTGCCAGCAGCTCGCTGGGTACGAACACTGAAGCTTTCTTT. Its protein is CASSSLGTNTEAFF.

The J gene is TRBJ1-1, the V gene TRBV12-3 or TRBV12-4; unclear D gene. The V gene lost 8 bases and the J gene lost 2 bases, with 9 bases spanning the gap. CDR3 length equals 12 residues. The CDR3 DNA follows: TGTGCCAGCCTCGGGGAAAACACTGAAGCTTTCTTT. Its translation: CASLGENTEAFF.

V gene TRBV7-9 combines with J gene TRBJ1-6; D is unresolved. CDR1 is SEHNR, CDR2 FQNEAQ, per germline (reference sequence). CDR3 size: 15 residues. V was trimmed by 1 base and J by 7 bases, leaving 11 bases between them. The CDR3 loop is CASSLVGSENSPLHF. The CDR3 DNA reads TGTGCCAGCAGCTTAGTAGGGAGCGAAAATTCACCCCTCCACTTT.

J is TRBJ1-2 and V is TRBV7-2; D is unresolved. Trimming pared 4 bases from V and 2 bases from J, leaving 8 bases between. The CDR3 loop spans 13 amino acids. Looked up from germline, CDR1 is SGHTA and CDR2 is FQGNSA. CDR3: CASSSLTNYGYTF. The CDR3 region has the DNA TGTGCCAGCAGCTCACTAACCAACTATGGCTACACCTTC.

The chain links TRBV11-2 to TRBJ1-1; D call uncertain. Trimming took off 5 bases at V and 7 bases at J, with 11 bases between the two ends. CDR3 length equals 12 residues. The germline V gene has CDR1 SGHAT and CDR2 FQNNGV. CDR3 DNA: TGTGCCAGCAGCAACACGATCCGTGAAGCTTTCTTT. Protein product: CASSNTIREAFF. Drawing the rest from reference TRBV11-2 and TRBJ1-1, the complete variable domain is EAGVAQSPRYKIIEKRQSVAFWCNPISGHATLYWYQQILGQGPKLLIQFQNNGVVDDSQLPKDRFSAERLKGVDSTLKIQPAKLEDSAVYLCASSNTIREAFFGQGTRLTVV.

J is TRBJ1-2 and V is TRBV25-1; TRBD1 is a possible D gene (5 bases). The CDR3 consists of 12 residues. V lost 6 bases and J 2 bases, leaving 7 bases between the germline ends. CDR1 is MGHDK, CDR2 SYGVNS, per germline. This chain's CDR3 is CASRGANYGYTF. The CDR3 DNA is TGTGCCAGCAGAGGGGCGAACTATGGCTACACCTTC.

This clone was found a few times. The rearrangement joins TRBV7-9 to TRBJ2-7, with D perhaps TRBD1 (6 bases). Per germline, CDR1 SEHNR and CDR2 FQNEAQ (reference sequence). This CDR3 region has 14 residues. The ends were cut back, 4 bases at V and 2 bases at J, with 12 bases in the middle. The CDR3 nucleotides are TGTGCCAGCAGCTCCCGGGACAACCCCTACGAGCAGTACTTC. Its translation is CASSSRDNPYEQYF.

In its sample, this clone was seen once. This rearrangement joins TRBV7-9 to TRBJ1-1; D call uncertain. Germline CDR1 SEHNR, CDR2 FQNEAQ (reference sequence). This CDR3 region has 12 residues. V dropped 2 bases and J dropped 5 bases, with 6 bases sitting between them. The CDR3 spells CASSLWVTEAFF. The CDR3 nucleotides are TGTGCCAGCAGCTTATGGGTTACTGAAGCTTTCTTT.

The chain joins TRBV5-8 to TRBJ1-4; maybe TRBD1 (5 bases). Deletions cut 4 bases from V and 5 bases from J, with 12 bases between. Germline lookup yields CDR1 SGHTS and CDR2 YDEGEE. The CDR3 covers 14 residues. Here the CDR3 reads CASSQTAYNEKLFF. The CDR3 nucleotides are TGTGCCAGCAGCCAGACAGCGTACAATGAAAAACTGTTTTTT.

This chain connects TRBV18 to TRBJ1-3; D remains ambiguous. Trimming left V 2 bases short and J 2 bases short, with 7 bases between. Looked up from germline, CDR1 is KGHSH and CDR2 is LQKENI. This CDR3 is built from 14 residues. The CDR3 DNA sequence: TGTGCCAGCTCACCAGGGGAGGCTGGAAACACCATATATTTT. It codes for CASSPGEAGNTIYF.

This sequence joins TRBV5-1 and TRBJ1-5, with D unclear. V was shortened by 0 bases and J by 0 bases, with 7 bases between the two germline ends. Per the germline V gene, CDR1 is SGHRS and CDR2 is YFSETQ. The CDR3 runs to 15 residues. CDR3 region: CASSLGYNSNQPQHF. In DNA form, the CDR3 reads TGCGCCAGCAGCTTGGGTTATAATAGCAATCAGCCCCAGCATTTT.

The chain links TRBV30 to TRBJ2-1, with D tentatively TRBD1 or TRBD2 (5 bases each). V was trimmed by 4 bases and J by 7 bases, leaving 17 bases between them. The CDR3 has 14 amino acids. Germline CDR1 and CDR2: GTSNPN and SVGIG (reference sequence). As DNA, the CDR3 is TGTGCCTGGACCTTGGGAAGGGGAGCTAATGAGCAGTTCTTC. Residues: CAWTLGRGANEQFF.

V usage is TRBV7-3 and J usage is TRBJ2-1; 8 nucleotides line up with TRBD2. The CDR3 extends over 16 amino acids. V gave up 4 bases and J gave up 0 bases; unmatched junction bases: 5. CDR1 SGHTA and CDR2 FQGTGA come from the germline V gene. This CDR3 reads CASSYSGASSYNEQFF. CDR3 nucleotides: TGTGCCAGCAGCTATAGCGGGGCCAGCTCCTACAATGAGCAGTTCTTC.

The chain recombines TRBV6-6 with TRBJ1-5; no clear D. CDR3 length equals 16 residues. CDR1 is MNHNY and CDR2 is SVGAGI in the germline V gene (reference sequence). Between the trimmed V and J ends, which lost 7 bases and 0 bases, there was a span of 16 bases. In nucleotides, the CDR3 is TGTGCCAGCACCCTAAGGGCGATCCCTAGCAATCAGCCCCAGCATTTT. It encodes CASTLRAIPSNQPQHF.

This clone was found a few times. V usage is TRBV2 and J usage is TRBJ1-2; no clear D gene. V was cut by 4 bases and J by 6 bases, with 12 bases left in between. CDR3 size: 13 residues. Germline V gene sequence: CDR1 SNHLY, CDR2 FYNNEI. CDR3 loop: CASSVGLDHGYTF. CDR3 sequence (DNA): TGTGCCAGCAGTGTCGGTCTCGACCATGGCTACACCTTC. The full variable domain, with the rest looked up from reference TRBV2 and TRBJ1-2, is EPEVTQTPSHQVTQMGQEVILRCVPISNHLYFYWYRQILGQKVEFLVSFYNNEISEKSEIFDDQFSVERPDGSNFTLKIRSTKLEDSAMYFCASSVGLDHGYTFGSGTRLTVV.

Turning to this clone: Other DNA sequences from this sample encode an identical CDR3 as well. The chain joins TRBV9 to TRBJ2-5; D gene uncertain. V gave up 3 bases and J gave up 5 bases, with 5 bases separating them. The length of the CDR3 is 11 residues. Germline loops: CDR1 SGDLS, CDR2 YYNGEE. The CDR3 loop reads CASSAQETQYF. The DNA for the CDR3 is TGTGCCAGCAGCGCACAGGAGACCCAGTACTTC.

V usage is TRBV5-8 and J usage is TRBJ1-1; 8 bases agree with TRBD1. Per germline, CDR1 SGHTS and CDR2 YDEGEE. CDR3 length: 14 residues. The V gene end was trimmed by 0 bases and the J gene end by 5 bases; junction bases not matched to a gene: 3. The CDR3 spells CASSLGQGATEAFF. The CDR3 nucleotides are TGTGCCAGCAGCTTGGGTCAGGGGGCGACTGAAGCTTTCTTT.

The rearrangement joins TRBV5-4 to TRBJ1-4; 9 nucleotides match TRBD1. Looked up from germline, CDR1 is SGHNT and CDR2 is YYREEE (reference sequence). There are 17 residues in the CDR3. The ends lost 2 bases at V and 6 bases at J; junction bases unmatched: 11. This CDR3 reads CASSFLRSGTGHEKLFF. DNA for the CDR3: TGTGCCAGCAGCTTTCTTAGATCCGGGACAGGGCATGAAAAACTGTTTTTT.